This TCR beta chain was captured in a study of T-cell memory formation after mild COVID-19. As concerns this clonotype: Its specificity is not known.

TCRdb used MiXCR to reprocess the 5' RACE reads, holding one entry per CDR3 protein. The table lists 250,000 to 300,000 distinct CDR3 sequences, less than 20% of them singletons. With V trimmed by 7 bases and J by 6 bases, 11 bases remained unmatched. Germline V gene sequence: CDR1 SGHRS, CDR2 YFSETQ. CDR3 size: 14 residues. General study results and limits: CD4+ clones that contracted lay mainly in CM and EM; CD8+ ones lay in EMRA. In second-wave clones peaking day 37, SARS-CoV-2 specificity remained unconfirmed.

The TCR was taken from a man aged 18 to 29 who had mild COVID-19 (a few samples of this study predate the infection). Cell type and time point are not known. The J gene is TRBJ2-3, the V gene TRBV5-1; 7 bases agree with TRBD1. The sequenced sample was PBMCs or a T cell subset sorted from them (not recorded which). The CDR3 protein is CASDPGQGVDTQYF. In DNA form, the CDR3 reads TGCGCCAGCGACCCGGGGCAGGGGGTTGATACGCAGTATTTT.